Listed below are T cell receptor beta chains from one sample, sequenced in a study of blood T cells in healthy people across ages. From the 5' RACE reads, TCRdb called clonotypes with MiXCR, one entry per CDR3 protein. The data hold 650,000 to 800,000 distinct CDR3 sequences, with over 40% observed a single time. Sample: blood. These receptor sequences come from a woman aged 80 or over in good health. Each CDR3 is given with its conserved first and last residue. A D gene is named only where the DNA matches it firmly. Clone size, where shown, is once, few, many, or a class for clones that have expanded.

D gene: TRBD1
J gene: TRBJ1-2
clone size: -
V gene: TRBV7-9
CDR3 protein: CASSKLGGFYGYTF
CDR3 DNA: TGTGCCAGCAGTAAATTAGGGGGCTTCTATGGCTACACCTTC

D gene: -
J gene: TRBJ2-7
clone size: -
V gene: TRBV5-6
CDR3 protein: CASSRDGRYEQYF
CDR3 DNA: TGTGCCAGCAGCCGGGACGGACGCTACGAGCAGTACTTC

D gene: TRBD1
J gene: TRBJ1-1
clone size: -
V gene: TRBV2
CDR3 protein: CAGKETGSRAFF
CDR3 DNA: TGTGCCGGCAAAGAGACAGGGAGTAGGGCTTTCTTT

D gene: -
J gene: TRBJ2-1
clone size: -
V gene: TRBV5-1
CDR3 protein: CASSSLLQGSYEQFF
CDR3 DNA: TGCGCCAGCAGCTCCTTACTCCAGGGGAGCTATGAGCAGTTCTTC

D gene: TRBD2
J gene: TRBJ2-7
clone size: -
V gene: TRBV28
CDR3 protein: CATRLLAGANEQYF
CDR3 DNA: TGTGCCACCCGCCTACTAGCGGGAGCCAATGAGCAGTACTTC

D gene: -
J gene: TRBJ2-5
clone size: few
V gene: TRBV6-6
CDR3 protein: CASTPLGQSHAETQYF
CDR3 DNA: TGTGCCAGCACCCCGTTGGGCCAAAGTCATGCGGAGACCCAGTACTTC

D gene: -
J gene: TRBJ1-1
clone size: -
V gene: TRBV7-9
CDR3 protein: CASSLEGNKATEAFF
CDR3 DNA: TGTGCCAGCAGCTTAGAGGGTAATAAGGCCACTGAAGCTTTCTTT

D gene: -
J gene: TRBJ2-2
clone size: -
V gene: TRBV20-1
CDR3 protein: CSVRDRGGANTGELFF
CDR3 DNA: TGCAGTGTTAGAGATCGGGGCGGGGCGAACACCGGGGAGCTGTTTTTT

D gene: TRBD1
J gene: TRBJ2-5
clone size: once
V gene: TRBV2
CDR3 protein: CASSEAGTGYNEQYF
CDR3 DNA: TGTGCCAGCAGTGAGGCCGGGACAGGTTACAATGAGCAGTACTTC

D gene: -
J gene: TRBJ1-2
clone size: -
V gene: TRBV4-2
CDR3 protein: CASSQDQSRPLANYGYTF
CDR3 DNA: TGTGCCAGCAGCCAAGATCAGTCCAGGCCCTTAGCTAACTATGGCTACACCTTC

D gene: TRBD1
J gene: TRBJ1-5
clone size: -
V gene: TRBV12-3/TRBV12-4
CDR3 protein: CASIIGQGGQPQHF
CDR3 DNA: TGTGCCAGCATTATCGGACAGGGCGGGCAGCCCCAGCATTTT

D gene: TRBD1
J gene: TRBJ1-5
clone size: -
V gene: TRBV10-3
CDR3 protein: CAISEPWTGNSNQPQHF
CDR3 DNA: TGTGCCATCAGTGAGCCCTGGACAGGGAATAGCAATCAGCCCCAGCATTTT

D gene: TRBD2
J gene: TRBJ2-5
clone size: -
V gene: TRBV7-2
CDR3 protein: CASSLNWGLAGETQYF
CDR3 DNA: TGTGCCAGCAGCTTAAACTGGGGACTAGCGGGAGAGACCCAGTACTTC

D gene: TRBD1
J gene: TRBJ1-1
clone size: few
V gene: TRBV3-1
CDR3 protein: CASSHYGTGDTEAFF
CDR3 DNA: TGTGCCAGCAGCCACTACGGGACAGGGGACACTGAAGCTTTCTTT

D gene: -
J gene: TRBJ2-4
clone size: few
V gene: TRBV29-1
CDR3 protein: CSVGTASLRIQYF
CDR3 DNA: TGCAGCGTGGGGACGGCATCCCTCCGGATTCAGTACTTC

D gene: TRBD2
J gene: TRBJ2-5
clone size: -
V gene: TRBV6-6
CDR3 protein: CASSGLAGEQETQYF
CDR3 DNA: TGTGCCAGCAGCGGACTAGCGGGAGAGCAAGAGACCCAGTACTTC

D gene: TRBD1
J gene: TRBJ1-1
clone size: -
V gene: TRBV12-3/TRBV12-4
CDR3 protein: CASSRPPGGLNTEAFF
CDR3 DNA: TGTGCCAGCAGCCGACCACCAGGGGGTCTGAACACTGAAGCTTTCTTT

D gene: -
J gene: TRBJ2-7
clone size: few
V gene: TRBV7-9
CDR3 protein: CASSPRISYEQYF
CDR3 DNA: TGTGCCAGCAGTCCAAGGATCTCCTACGAGCAGTACTTC

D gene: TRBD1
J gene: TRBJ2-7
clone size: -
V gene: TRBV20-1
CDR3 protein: CSARGPGGGDEQYF
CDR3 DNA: TGCAGTGCTAGAGGTCCAGGGGGTGGGGACGAGCAGTACTTC

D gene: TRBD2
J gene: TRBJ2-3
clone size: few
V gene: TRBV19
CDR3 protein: CASTQAGFLDTQYF
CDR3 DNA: TGTGCCAGTACCCAAGCGGGATTCCTAGATACGCAGTATTTT

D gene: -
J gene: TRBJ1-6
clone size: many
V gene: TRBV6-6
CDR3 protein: CASSYAQGTGSPLHF
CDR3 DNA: TGTGCCAGCAGTTACGCGCAGGGAACAGGTTCACCCCTCCACTTT

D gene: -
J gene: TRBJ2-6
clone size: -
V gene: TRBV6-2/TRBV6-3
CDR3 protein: CASRDHSGANVLTF
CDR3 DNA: TGTGCCAGCAGGGATCACTCTGGGGCCAACGTCCTGACTTTC

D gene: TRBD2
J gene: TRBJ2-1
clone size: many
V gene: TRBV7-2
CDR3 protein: CASSLGRTNEQFF
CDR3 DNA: TGTGCCAGCAGCCTCGGGAGGACGAATGAGCAGTTCTTC

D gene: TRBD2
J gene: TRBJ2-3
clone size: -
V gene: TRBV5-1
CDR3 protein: CASSLETAGSGADTQYF
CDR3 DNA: TGCGCCAGCAGCTTGGAAACAGCGGGAAGTGGGGCAGATACGCAGTATTTT

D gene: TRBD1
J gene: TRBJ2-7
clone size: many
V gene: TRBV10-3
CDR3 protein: CAISVTGGSSYEQYF
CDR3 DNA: TGTGCCATCAGTGTTACAGGGGGCAGCTCCTACGAGCAGTACTTC

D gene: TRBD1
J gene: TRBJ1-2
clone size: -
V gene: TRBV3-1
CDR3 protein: CASSHRGNGYTF
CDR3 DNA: TGTGCCAGCAGCCACAGGGGGAATGGCTACACCTTC

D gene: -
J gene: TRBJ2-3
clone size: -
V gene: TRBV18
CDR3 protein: CASSPNAPSEGTDTQYF
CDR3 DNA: TGTGCCAGCTCACCAAACGCCCCGTCGGAGGGCACAGATACGCAGTATTTT

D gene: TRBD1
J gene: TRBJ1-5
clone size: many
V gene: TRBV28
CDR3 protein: CASQGGNSNQPQHF
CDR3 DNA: TGTGCCAGTCAGGGGGGCAACTCCAATCAGCCCCAGCATTTT

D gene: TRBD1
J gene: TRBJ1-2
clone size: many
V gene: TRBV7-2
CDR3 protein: CASSLQQQGAHGYTF
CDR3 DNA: TGTGCCAGCAGCTTACAACAACAGGGGGCGCATGGCTACACCTTC

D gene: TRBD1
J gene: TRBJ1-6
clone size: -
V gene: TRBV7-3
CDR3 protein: CASSAGTGVNSPLHF
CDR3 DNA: TGTGCCAGCAGCGCCGGGACAGGGGTTAATTCACCCCTCCACTTT

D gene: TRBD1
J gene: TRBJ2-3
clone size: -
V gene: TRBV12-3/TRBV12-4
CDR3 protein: CASRVETGEDTQYF
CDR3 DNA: TGTGCCAGCCGCGTTGAGACAGGGGAAGATACGCAGTATTTT

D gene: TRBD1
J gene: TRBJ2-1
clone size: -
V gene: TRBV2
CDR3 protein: CASSEPPGTGHSYNEQFF
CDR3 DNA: TGTGCCAGCAGTGAGCCCCCGGGGACAGGACACTCCTACAATGAGCAGTTCTTC

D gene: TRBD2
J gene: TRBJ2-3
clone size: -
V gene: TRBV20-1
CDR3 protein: CSATTTSGGASGADTQYF
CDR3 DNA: TGCAGTGCTACTACCACTAGCGGGGGGGCCAGTGGGGCAGATACGCAGTATTTT

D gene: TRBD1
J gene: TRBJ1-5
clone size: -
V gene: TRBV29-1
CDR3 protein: CSVRTGGNQPQHF
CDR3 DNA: TGCAGCGTTCGGACAGGCGGCAATCAGCCCCAGCATTTT

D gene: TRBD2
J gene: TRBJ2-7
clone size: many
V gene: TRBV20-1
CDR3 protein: CRAGLAFDEQYF
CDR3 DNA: TGCAGGGCGGGACTAGCGTTTGACGAGCAGTACTTC

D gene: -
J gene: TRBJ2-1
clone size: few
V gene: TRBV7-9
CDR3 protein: CASSLIIPFF
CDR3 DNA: TGTGCCAGCAGCTTAATTATACCGTTCTTC

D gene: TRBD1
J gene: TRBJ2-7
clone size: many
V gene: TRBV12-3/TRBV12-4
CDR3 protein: CASRSRTGGYEQYF
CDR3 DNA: TGTGCCAGCAGATCCCGGACAGGGGGCTACGAGCAGTACTTC

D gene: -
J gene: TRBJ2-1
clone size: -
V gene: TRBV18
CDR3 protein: CASSGVDYNEQFF
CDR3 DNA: TGTGCCAGCTCAGGGGTCGATTACAATGAGCAGTTCTTC

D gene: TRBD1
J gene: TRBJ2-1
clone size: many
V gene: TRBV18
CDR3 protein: CASSTTRGPAPNEQFF
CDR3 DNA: TGTGCCAGCTCCACTACTAGGGGGCCCGCACCTAATGAGCAGTTCTTC

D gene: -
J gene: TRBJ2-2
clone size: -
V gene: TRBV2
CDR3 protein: CASALWGANTGELFF
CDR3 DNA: TGTGCCAGCGCATTGTGGGGGGCGAACACCGGGGAGCTGTTTTTT

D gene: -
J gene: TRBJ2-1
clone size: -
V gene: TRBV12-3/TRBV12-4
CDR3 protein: CASSDSDWEQFF
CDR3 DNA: TGTGCCAGCAGTGATTCCGACTGGGAGCAGTTCTTC

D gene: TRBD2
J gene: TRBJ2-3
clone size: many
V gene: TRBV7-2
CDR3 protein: CASSLGAGGTYTQYF
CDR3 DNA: TGTGCCAGCAGCTTAGGCGCGGGGGGTACATATACGCAGTATTTT

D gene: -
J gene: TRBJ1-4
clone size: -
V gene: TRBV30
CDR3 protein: CAYGRDLGEKLFF
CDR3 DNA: TGTGCCTACGGGAGGGACCTCGGTGAAAAACTGTTTTTT

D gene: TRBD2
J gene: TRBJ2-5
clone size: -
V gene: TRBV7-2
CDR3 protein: CASSTRTSVETQYF
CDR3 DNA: TGTGCCAGCAGCACCCGGACTAGCGTCGAGACCCAGTACTTC

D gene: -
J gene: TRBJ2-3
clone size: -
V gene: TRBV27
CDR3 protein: CASSFGLRKDTQYF
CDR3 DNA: TGTGCCAGCAGTTTCGGGCTCAGGAAGGATACGCAGTATTTT

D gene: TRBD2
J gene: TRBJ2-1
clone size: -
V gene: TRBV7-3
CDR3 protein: CASKRAGSNEQFF
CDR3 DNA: TGTGCCAGTAAAAGAGCGGGGAGCAATGAGCAGTTCTTC

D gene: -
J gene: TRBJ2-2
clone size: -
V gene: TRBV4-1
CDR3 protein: CASSQLSPGELFF
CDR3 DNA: TGCGCCAGCAGCCAACTATCCCCCGGGGAGCTGTTTTTT